This is a list of T cell receptor beta chains from one sample in a study of blood T cell repertoires in COVID-19. TCRdb's copy holds only in-frame clones and misses some; the assay was immunoSEQ multiplex PCR. Of 62,000 or so clones listed, approximately 85% were seen once; the top ten hold approximately 5%. The sequenced sample was peripheral blood. The origin of the receptors is a human donor in a cohort sampled during active COVID-19. CDR3s include the opening cysteine and the closing phenylalanine or tryptophan. The D gene is left open where the match is weak. Expanded clones get a size class; other rows say once, few or many, or leave the size out.

>TRBJ2-6|TRBV24-1|NA|NA
CATSDLPVSGANVLTF
TGTGCCACCAGTGATTTGCCAGTCTCTGGGGCCAACGTCCTGACTTTC
>TRBJ2-1|TRBV27|TRBD2|NA
CASSWLAGSYNEQFF
TGTGCCAGCAGTTGGTTAGCGGGCTCCTACAATGAGCAGTTCTTC
>TRBJ2-7|TRBV25-1|NA|NA
CASSEGGRSYEQYF
TGTGCCAGCAGTGAAGGAGGACGTTCCTACGAGCAGTACTTC
>TRBJ2-7|TRBV24-1|TRBD1|NA
CATSDQTGTGFYEQYF
TGTGCCACCAGTGACCAAACCGGGACAGGGTTCTACGAGCAGTACTTC
>TRBJ1-3|TRBV18|NA|NA
CASSQQGNTIYF
TGTGCCAGCTCGCAACAGGGAAACACCATATATTTT
>TRBJ1-5|TRBV6-4|TRBD1|NA
CASSAGTGTNQPQHF
TGTGCCAGCAGCGCCGGGACAGGGACCAATCAGCCCCAGCATTTT
>TRBJ1-1|TRBV5-1|NA|NA
CASSVQGSPEAFF
TGCGCCAGCAGCGTCCAGGGGTCGCCTGAAGCTTTCTTT
>TRBJ2-1|TRBV5-1|TRBD2|once
CASSLVPGGYEQFF
TGCGCCAGCAGCTTGGTCCCGGGGGGGTATGAGCAGTTCTTC
>TRBJ2-3|TRBV20-1|TRBD2|NA
CSASGSGRGPTDTQYF
TGCAGTGCTAGTGGTAGCGGGAGGGGCCCCACAGATACGCAGTATTTT
>TRBJ2-1|TRBV5-5|NA|few
CASSLASSEGNEQFF
TGTGCCAGCAGCTTGGCGTCTAGCGAGGGTAATGAGCAGTTCTTC
>TRBJ2-3|TRBV10-1|TRBD1|NA
CASSQTGTADTDTQYF
TGCGCCAGCAGTCAGACCGGGACAGCGGACACAGATACGCAGTATTTT
>TRBJ2-7|TRBV7-9|TRBD1|NA
CASSPFGTGYYEQYF
TGTGCCAGCAGCCCGTTCGGGACAGGGTATTACGAGCAGTACTTC
>TRBJ2-4|TRBV11-2|TRBD1|NA
CASSLDAGQGVAKNIQYF
TGTGCCAGCAGCTTAGATGCCGGACAGGGGGTAGCCAAAAACATTCAGTACTTC
>TRBJ2-1|TRBV11-2|NA|NA
CASSKVQGIPTYNEQFF
TGTGCCAGCAGCAAAGTACAGGGAATACCTACATACAATGAGCAGTTCTTC
>TRBJ1-2|TRBV7-2|TRBD1|NA
CASSFYRDSNYGYTF
TGTGCCAGCAGCTTTTACCGGGACAGTAACTATGGCTACACCTTC
>TRBJ2-7|TRBV9|NA|medium-sized
CASSAGGLGYEQYF
TGTGCCAGCAGCGCCGGTGGCCTAGGCTACGAGCAGTACTTC
>TRBJ2-2|TRBV6-6|NA|NA
CASSGLSNTGELFF
TGTGCCAGTAGCGGTCTGTCGAACACCGGGGAGCTGTTTTTT
>TRBJ2-3|TRBV21-1|NA|NA
CASRRVRRGRAVDTQYF
TGTGCCAGCAGACGAGTGAGGCGCGGGAGGGCCGTAGATACGCAGTATTTT
>TRBJ1-1|TRBV11-2|NA|NA
CASSLVGGMNTEAFF
TGTGCCAGCAGCTTAGTAGGGGGAATGAACACTGAAGCTTTCTTT
>TRBJ2-1|TRBV3-1/TRBV3-2|TRBD1|NA
CASSLRGTGTNNEQFF
TGTGCCAGCAGCCTCCGAGGGACAGGGACTAACAATGAGCAGTTCTTC
>TRBJ2-7|TRBV11-2|NA|NA
CASSTVTGRWIYEQYF
TGTGCCAGCAGCACGGTGACAGGGAGGTGGATCTACGAGCAGTACTTC
>TRBJ2-3|TRBV5-1|TRBD1|NA
CASSQGQFTDTQYF
TGCGCCAGCAGCCAGGGACAGTTCACAGATACGCAGTATTTT
>TRBJ1-1|TRBV5-5|TRBD1|NA
CASSLGTGGLGDTEAFF
TGTGCCAGCAGCCTCGGGACAGGGGGCTTAGGTGACACTGAAGCTTTCTTT
>TRBJ1-2|TRBV30|TRBD1|NA
CAWSGGTGGFWSYGYTF
TGTGCCTGGAGTGGGGGGACAGGGGGCTTCTGGAGCTATGGCTACACCTTC
>TRBJ1-5|TRBV24-1|TRBD1|NA
CATSDGTGVGQPQHF
TGTGCCACCAGTGATGGGACAGGGGTTGGTCAGCCCCAGCATTTT
>TRBJ2-7|TRBV3-1/TRBV3-2|NA|NA
CASSQRGNEQYF
TGTGCCAGCAGCCAAAGAGGAAACGAGCAGTACTTC
>TRBJ2-5|TRBV5-4|TRBD1|NA
CASSRSGTGGETQYF
TGTGCCAGCAGCCGCTCCGGGACAGGAGGAGAGACCCAGTACTTC
>TRBJ2-1|TRBV20-1|TRBD1|NA
CSASTGDGEQFF
TGCAGTGCTAGTACAGGGGATGGCGAGCAGTTCTTC
>TRBJ2-1|TRBV11-2|TRBD2|NA
CASRRFGLAGGYEQFF
TGTGCCAGCAGGAGATTCGGACTAGCGGGGGGCTATGAGCAGTTCTTC
>TRBJ2-7|TRBV7-8|TRBD1|NA
CASSLARGLPYEQYF
TGTGCCAGCAGCTTAGCCAGGGGGCTCCCCTACGAGCAGTACTTC
>TRBJ2-5|TRBV16|TRBD1|NA
CASSQSDRLQETQYF
TGTGCCAGCAGCCAATCGGACAGGCTCCAAGAGACCCAGTACTTC
>TRBJ2-7|TRBV30|NA|NA
CAWSGQFPYEQYF
TGTGCCTGGAGTGGACAGTTCCCCTACGAGCAGTACTTC
>TRBJ2-1|TRBV7-8|TRBD2|NA
CASSWPGVAGGDEQFF
TGTGCCAGCAGCTGGCCGGGAGTAGCGGGCGGGGATGAGCAGTTCTTC
>TRBJ2-7|TRBV6-1|NA|NA
CASSEGGTPYEQYF
TGTGCCAGCAGTGAAGGCGGGACCCCCTACGAGCAGTACTTC
>TRBJ2-3|TRBV24-1|TRBD1|NA
CATSDRDRGLRHTDTQYF
TGTGCCACCAGTGATAGGGACAGGGGGCTGCGGCACACAGATACGCAGTATTTT
>TRBJ2-3|TRBV5-6|TRBD1|once
CASSDPEHRGRETDTQYF
TGTGCCAGCAGCGACCCCGAGCACAGGGGGCGTGAGACAGATACGCAGTATTTT
>TRBJ2-3|TRBV7-3|TRBD2|NA
CASSPGLATDTQYF
TGTGCCAGCAGCCCAGGACTAGCCACAGATACGCAGTATTTT
>TRBJ2-1|TRBV7-6|TRBD1|once
CASSLAIHGTAYNEQFF
TGTGCCAGCAGCTTAGCGATCCACGGGACAGCCTACAATGAGCAGTTCTTC
>TRBJ2-3|TRBV7-9|NA|NA
CASSLAAGQTDTQYF
TGTGCCAGCAGCTTAGCGGCGGGGCAGACAGATACGCAGTATTTT
>TRBJ2-1|TRBV4-1|NA|NA
CASKGRGGPAGGEQFF
TGCGCCAGCAAGGGGCGAGGGGGGCCAGCAGGGGGTGAGCAGTTCTTC
>TRBJ1-6|TRBV9|NA|NA
CASSALGVGSPLHF
TGTGCCAGCAGCGCGCTAGGGGTCGGGTCACCCCTCCACTTT
>TRBJ1-6|TRBV29-1|NA|NA
CSVEGCGNSPLHF
TGCAGCGTTGAGGGGTGCGGGAATTCACCCCTCCACTTT
>TRBJ2-1|TRBV6-6|NA|few
CASSPRQASLPHSYNEQFF
TGTGCCAGCAGTCCAAGACAGGCCTCGCTGCCACACTCCTACAATGAGCAGTTCTTC
>TRBJ2-3|TRBV10-3|NA|NA
CAISAVGSSDTQYF
TGTGCCATCAGTGCTGTCGGGAGCTCAGATACGCAGTATTTT
>TRBJ2-1|TRBV19|NA|NA
CASSPSGLQAYNEQFF
TGTGCCAGTTCTCCGTCGGGACTCCAGGCTTACAATGAGCAGTTCTTC
>TRBJ1-5|TRBV6-4|TRBD1|NA
CASIDAPRGQGEFNQPQHF
TGTGCCAGCATTGACGCTCCTCGGGGACAGGGAGAATTCAATCAGCCCCAGCATTTT
>TRBJ2-6|TRBV27|TRBD2|NA
CASTRTWGGSGANVLTF
TGTGCCAGCACCAGGACCTGGGGGGGCTCTGGGGCCAACGTCCTGACTTTC
>TRBJ2-7|TRBV23-1|NA|NA
CASSHRVYEQYF
TGCGCCAGCAGTCATCGAGTTTACGAGCAGTACTTC
>TRBJ1-1|TRBV15|TRBD1|once
CATSKTLTGTVNTEAFF
TGTGCCACCAGCAAGACATTAACCGGGACAGTAAACACTGAAGCTTTCTTT
>TRBJ2-5|TRBV29-1|NA|once
CSVAGSGVPETQYF
TGCAGCGTTGCCGGGAGTGGGGTACCGGAGACCCAGTACTTC
>TRBJ2-1|TRBV18|NA|NA
CASSPPSDNEQFF
TGTGCCAGCTCCCCTCCGAGCGACAATGAGCAGTTCTTC
>TRBJ2-7|TRBV7-9|TRBD2|NA
CASSHSGRSDYEQYF
TGTGCCAGCAGCCATAGCGGGAGGTCGGACTACGAGCAGTACTTC